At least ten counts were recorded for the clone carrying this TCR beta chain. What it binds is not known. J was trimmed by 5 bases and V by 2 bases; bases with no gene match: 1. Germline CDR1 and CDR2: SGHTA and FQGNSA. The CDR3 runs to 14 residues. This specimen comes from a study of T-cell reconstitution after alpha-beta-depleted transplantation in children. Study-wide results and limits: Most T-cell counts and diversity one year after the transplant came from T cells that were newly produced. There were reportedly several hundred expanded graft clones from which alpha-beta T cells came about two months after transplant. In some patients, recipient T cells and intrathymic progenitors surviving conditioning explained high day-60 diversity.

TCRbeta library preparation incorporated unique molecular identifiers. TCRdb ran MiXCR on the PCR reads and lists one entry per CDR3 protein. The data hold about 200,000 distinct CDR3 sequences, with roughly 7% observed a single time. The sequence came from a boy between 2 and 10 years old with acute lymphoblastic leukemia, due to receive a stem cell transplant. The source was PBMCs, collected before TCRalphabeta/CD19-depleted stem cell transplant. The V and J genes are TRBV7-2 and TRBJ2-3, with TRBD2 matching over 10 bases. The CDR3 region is CASSLTSGIDTQYF. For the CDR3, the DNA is TGTGCCAGCAGCTTAACTAGCGGGATAGATACGCAGTATTTT.